These T cell receptor beta chains were read from a single sample in a study of cytomegalovirus exposure and HLA in healthy donors. The method was immunoSEQ multiplex PCR; TCRdb's version includes in-frame clones alone and lacks a portion of them. The sample has under 85,000 clones, approximately 94% seen once. The sequenced sample consisted of PBMCs. These receptors all stem from a young woman in good health and CMV-seropositive. Both conserved end residues are part of each CDR3. A D gene is named only where the DNA matches it firmly. Clone size is not always given. Where it is, it says once, few, many or a class for expanded clones.

D gene,J gene,clone size,V gene,CDR3 protein,CDR3 DNA
NA,TRBJ1-2,NA,TRBV20-1,CSVQANYGYTF,TGCAGTGTCCAGGCCAACTATGGCTACACCTTC
NA,TRBJ1-3,NA,TRBV9,CASSVGTTGNTIYF,TGTGCCAGCAGCGTAGGGACAACTGGAAACACCATATATTTT
NA,TRBJ2-1,NA,TRBV4-3,CASSQTSSPYNEQFF,TGCGCCAGCAGCCAAACTAGTTCCCCCTACAATGAGCAGTTCTTC
NA,TRBJ2-5,NA,TRBV9,CASSVGRWAERTEETQYF,TGTGCCAGCAGCGTAGGCAGATGGGCGGAGCGGACGGAAGAGACCCAGTACTTC
NA,TRBJ2-2,NA,TRBV7-3,CASTASPILNTGELFF,TGTGCCAGCACAGCGAGCCCGATTCTGAACACCGGGGAGCTGTTTTTT
TRBD2,TRBJ2-5,NA,TRBV11-1,CASSSRTSLETQYF,TGTGCCAGCAGCTCCAGGACTAGTTTAGAGACCCAGTACTTC
NA,TRBJ1-1,NA,TRBV29-1,CSGNRVNTEAFF,TGCAGCGGGAACAGGGTGAACACTGAAGCTTTCTTT
TRBD1,TRBJ2-5,NA,TRBV5-1,CASSTPRDSQETQYF,TGCGCCAGCAGCACGCCCCGGGACAGCCAAGAGACCCAGTACTTC
NA,TRBJ1-2,NA,TRBV11-2,CASSPERDNYGYTF,TGTGCCAGCAGCCCAGAACGGGATAACTATGGCTACACCTTC
TRBD1,TRBJ1-5,NA,TRBV4-1,CASSQTGGDQPQHF,TGCGCCAGCAGCCAGACAGGGGGCGATCAGCCCCAGCATTTT
TRBD1,TRBJ2-7,NA,TRBV28,CASSPDRGYEQYF,TGTGCCAGCAGTCCGGACAGGGGCTACGAGCAGTACTTC
TRBD1,TRBJ2-7,once,TRBV6-6,CASSWDREAYEQYF,TGTGCCAGCAGTTGGGACAGGGAGGCCTACGAGCAGTACTTC
TRBD1,TRBJ2-7,NA,TRBV9,CASSASGTGVAEQYF,TGTGCCAGCAGCGCGTCCGGGACAGGGGTGGCCGAGCAGTACTTC
TRBD2,TRBJ2-7,NA,TRBV27,CASSLASGSLGEQYF,TGTGCCAGCAGTTTAGCTAGCGGGAGTCTAGGCGAGCAGTACTTC
NA,TRBJ1-3,NA,TRBV12-5,CASGWSSDGSSGNTIYF,TGTGCTAGTGGTTGGTCGTCAGACGGGAGCTCTGGAAACACCATATATTTT
TRBD1,TRBJ2-7,NA,TRBV30,CAWSLGTGPLEQYF,TGTGCCTGGAGTCTGGGGACAGGACCACTGGAGCAGTACTTC
NA,TRBJ1-5,NA,TRBV28,CASSPRVNSNQPQHF,TGTGCCAGCAGTCCGCGGGTTAATAGCAATCAGCCCCAGCATTTT
NA,TRBJ2-1,NA,TRBV5-1,CASRDRSSYNEQFF,TGCGCCAGCAGGGACAGAAGCTCCTACAATGAGCAGTTCTTC
NA,TRBJ2-1,NA,TRBV11-3,CASSLVSAGEQFF,TGTGCCAGCAGCTTAGTGTCAGCGGGTGAGCAGTTCTTC
TRBD1,TRBJ2-1,NA,TRBV6-5,CASTRRDRRNNEQFF,TGTGCCAGCACCAGACGGGACAGGAGAAACAATGAGCAGTTCTTC
NA,TRBJ2-7,NA,TRBV4-2,CASSQAGHLDDEQYF,TGTGCCAGCAGCCAAGCGGGACACCTAGACGACGAGCAGTACTTC
NA,TRBJ2-1,NA,TRBV28,CASMHGGNYGNEQFF,TGTGCCAGTATGCATGGCGGGAACTACGGCAATGAGCAGTTCTTC
NA,TRBJ1-4,NA,TRBV6-1,CASSVQTWDSNEKLFF,TGTGCCAGCAGTGTTCAAACATGGGACTCAAATGAAAAACTGTTTTTT
NA,TRBJ1-5,NA,TRBV7-9,CASSLGAPGRSNQPQHF,TGTGCCAGCAGCTTAGGCGCTCCCGGGAGGTCTAATCAGCCCCAGCATTTT
TRBD2,TRBJ2-1,NA,TRBV7-2,CASSLVGLAGTRFF,TGTGCCAGCAGCTTAGTAGGACTAGCGGGAACCCGGTTCTTC
NA,TRBJ2-6,NA,TRBV5-1,CASSLRVSSGANVLTF,TGCGCCAGCAGCTTGCGAGTTTCCTCTGGGGCCAACGTCCTGACTTTC
TRBD2,TRBJ2-1,NA,TRBV5-8,CASSLESGGGRYGARIEQFF,TGTGCCAGCAGCTTGGAATCGGGCGGGGGGCGTTACGGGGCTAGGATTGAGCAGTTCTTC
TRBD2,TRBJ2-7,NA,TRBV19,CASSPWTSGGSYEQYF,TGTGCCAGTAGTCCATGGACTAGCGGAGGTTCCTACGAGCAGTACTTC
TRBD1,TRBJ2-1,few,TRBV7-9,CASSSTGNRANEQFF,TGTGCCAGCAGCTCGACAGGGAACAGGGCCAATGAGCAGTTCTTC
NA,TRBJ1-1,NA,TRBV7-9,CASSLALGQGEAFF,TGTGCCAGCAGCTTAGCGCTAGGGCAGGGTGAAGCTTTCTTT
TRBD1,TRBJ2-1,NA,TRBV28,CASSLDRGYNEQFF,TGTGCCAGCAGTTTGGACAGGGGCTACAATGAGCAGTTCTTC
NA,TRBJ2-1,NA,TRBV28,CASRSTSYNEQFF,TGTGCCTCCCGGAGTACCTCCTACAATGAGCAGTTCTTC
NA,TRBJ1-5,once,TRBV6-1,CASSEYRGGNQPQHF,TGTGCCAGCAGTGAATACCGGGGGGGCAATCAGCCCCAGCATTTT
TRBD1,TRBJ1-2,NA,TRBV7-8,CASSIGQANYGYTF,TGTGCCAGCAGCATAGGACAGGCTAACTATGGCTACACCTTC
TRBD1,TRBJ1-6,NA,TRBV7-8,CASSFTTGINSNSPLHF,TGTGCCAGCAGCTTCACGACAGGGATAAACTCTAATTCACCCCTCCACTTT